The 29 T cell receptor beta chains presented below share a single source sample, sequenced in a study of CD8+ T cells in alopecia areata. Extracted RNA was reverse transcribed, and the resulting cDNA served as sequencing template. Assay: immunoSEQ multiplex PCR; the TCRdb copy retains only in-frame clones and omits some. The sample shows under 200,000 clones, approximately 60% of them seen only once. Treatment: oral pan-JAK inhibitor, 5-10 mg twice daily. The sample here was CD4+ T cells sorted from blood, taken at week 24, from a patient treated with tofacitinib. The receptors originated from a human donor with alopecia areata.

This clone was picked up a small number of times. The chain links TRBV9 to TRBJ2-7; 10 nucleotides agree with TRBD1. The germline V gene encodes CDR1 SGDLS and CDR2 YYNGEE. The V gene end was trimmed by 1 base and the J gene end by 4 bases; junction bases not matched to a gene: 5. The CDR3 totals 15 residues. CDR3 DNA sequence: TGTGCCAGCAGCGTATCACCGGGACAGGGGTACGAGCAGTACTTC. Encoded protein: CASSVSPGQGYEQYF.

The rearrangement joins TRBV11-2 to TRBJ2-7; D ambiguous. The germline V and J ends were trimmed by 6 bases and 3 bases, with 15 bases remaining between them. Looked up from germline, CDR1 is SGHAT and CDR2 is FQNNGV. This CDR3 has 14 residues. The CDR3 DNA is TGTGCCAGCAGACCTAGGACGGCCGACTACGAGCAGTACTTC. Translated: CASRPRTADYEQYF.

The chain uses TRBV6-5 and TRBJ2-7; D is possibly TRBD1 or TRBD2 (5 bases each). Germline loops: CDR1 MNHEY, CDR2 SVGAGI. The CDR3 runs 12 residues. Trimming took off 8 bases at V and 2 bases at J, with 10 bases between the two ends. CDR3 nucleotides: TGTGCCAGCCCCGGGGCTACCTACGAGCAGTACTTC. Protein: CASPGATYEQYF.

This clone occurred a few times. CDR3 DNA: TGCAGCGTCAAAGACGACAGGGGGTACGAGCAGTACTTC. This sequence encodes CSVKDDRGYEQYF. This chain links TRBV29-1 with TRBJ2-7, with 9 bases aligning to TRBD1. With V trimmed by 6 bases and J by 4 bases, 7 bases remained unmatched. Germline V CDR1 and CDR2: SQVTM, ANQGSEA. The CDR3 has 13 residues.

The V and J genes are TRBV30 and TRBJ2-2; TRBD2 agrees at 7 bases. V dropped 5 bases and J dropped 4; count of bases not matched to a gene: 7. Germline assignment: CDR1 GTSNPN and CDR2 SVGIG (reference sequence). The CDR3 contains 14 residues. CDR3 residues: CAWGEGSLTGELFF. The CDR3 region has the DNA TGTGCCTGGGGGGAGGGTAGTCTCACCGGGGAGCTGTTTTTT.

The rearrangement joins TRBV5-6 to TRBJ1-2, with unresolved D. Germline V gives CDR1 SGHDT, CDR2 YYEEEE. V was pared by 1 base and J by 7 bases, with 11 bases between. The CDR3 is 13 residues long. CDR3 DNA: TGTGCCAGCAGCTTGAGTTCCCTGGGTGGCTACACCTTC. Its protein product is CASSLSSLGGYTF.

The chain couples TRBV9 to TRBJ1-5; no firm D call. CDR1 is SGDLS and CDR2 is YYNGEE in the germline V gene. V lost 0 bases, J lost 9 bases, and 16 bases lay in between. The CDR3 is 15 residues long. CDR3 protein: CASSVDGFIDSPQHF. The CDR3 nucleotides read TGTGCCAGCAGCGTAGATGGTTTTATCGATTCGCCCCAGCATTTT.

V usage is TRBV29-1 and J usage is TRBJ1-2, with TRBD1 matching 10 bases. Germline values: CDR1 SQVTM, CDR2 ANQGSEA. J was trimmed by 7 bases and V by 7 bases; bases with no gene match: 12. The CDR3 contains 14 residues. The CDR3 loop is CSAQRQGAFGGYTF. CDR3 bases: TGCAGCGCCCAAAGACAGGGGGCGTTCGGTGGCTACACCTTC. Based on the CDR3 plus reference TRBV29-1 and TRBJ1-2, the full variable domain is SAVISQKPSRDICQRGTSLTIQCQVDSQVTMMFWYRQQPGQSLTLIATANQGSEATYESGFVIDKFPISRPNLTFSTLTVSNMSPEDSSIYLCSAQRQGAFGGYTFGSGTRLTVV.

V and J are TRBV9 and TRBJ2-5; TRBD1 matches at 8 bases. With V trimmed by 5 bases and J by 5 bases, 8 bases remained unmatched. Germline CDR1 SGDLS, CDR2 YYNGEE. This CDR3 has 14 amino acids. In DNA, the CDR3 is TGTGCCAGCAGTGCAGGGGGCGCGGCGGAGACCCAGTACTTC. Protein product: CASSAGGAAETQYF.

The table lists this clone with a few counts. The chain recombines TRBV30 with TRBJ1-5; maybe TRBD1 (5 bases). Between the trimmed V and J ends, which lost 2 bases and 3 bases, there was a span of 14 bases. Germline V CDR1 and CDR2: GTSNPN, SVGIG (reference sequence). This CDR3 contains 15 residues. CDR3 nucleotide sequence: TGTGCCTGGAGTTCCCGGCAGGGACTCAATCAGCCCCAGCATTTT. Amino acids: CAWSSRQGLNQPQHF.

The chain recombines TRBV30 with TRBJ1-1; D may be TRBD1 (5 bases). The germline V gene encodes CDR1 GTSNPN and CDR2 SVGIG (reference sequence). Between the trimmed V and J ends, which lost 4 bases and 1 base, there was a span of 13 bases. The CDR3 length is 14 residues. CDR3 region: CAWKRDGKNTEAFF. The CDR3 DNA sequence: TGTGCCTGGAAGAGGGACGGAAAGAACACTGAAGCTTTCTTT.

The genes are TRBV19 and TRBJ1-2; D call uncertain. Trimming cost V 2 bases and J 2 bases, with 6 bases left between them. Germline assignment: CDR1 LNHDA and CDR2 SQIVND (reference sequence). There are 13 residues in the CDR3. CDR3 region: CASSIRRNYGYTF. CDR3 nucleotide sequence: TGTGCCAGTAGTATAAGGAGGAACTATGGCTACACCTTC.

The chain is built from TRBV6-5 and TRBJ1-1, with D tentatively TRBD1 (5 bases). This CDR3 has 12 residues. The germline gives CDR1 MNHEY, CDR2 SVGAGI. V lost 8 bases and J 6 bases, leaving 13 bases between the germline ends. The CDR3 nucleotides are TGTGCCAGCTCACCAGGGCGTTCTGAAGCTTTCTTT. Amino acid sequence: CASSPGRSEAFF.

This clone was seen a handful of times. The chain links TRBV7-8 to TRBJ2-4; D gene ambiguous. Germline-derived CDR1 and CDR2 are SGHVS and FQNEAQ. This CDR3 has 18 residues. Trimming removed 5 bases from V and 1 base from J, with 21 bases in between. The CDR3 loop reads CASSSLGPIDAAKNIQYF. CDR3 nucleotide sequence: TGTGCCAGCAGCAGTCTAGGGCCGATCGATGCGGCCAAAAACATTCAGTACTTC.

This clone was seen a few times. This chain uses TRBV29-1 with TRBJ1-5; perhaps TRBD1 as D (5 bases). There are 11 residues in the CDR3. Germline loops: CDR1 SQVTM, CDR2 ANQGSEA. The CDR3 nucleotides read TGCAGAGGGGCGCGGGGTCAGCCCCAGCATTTT. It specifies CRGARGQPQHF.

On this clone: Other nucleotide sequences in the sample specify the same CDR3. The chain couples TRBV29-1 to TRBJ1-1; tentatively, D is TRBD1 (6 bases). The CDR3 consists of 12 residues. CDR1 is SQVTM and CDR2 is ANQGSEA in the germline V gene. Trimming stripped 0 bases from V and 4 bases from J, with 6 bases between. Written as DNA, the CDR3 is TGCAGCGTTGAAGACAGGGGCACTGAAGCTTTCTTT. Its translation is CSVEDRGTEAFF.

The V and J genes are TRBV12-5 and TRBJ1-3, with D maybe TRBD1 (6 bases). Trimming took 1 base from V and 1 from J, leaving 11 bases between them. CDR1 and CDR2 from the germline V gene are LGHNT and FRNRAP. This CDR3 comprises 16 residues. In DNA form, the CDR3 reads TGTGCTAGTGGTTTGGGCCACAGGGCTTCTGGAAACACCATATATTTT. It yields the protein CASGLGHRASGNTIYF.

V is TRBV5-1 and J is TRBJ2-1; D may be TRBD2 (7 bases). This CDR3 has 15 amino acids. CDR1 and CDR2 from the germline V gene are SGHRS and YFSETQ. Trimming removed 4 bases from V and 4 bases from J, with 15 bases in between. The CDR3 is CASSAQGGAYNEQFF. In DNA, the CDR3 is TGCGCCAGCAGCGCACAGGGAGGGGCTTACAATGAGCAGTTCTTC.

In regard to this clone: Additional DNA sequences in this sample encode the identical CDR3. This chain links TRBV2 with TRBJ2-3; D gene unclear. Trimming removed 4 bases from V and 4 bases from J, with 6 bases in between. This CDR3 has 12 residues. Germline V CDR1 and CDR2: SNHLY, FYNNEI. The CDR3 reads CASSVSPDTQYF. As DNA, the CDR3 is TGTGCCAGCAGTGTGTCCCCAGATACGCAGTATTTT.

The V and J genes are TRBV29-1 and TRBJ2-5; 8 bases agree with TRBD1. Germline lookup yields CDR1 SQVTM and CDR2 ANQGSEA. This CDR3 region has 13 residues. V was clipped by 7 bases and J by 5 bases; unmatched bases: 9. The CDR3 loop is CSAQTGAGETQYF. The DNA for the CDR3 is TGCAGCGCGCAGACAGGGGCCGGGGAGACCCAGTACTTC.

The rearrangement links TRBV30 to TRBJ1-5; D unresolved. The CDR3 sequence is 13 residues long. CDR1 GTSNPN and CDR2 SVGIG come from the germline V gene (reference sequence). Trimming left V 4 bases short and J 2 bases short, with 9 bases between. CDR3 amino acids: CAWKSLGNQPQHF. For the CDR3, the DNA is TGTGCCTGGAAGTCTCTGGGCAATCAGCCCCAGCATTTT.

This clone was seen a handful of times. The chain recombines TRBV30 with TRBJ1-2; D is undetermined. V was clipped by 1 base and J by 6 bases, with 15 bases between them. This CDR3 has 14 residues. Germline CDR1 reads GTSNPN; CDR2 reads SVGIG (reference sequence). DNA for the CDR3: TGTGCCTGGAGTGACCCCGGGTCTAGGGATGGCTACACCTTC. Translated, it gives CAWSDPGSRDGYTF.

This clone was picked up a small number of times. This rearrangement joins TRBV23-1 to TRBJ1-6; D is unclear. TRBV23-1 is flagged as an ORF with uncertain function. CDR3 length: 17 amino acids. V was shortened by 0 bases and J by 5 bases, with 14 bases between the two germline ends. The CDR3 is CASSQSDDGLHNSPLHF. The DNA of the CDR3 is TGCGCCAGCAGTCAATCGGACGATGGGCTTCATAATTCACCCCTCCACTTT.

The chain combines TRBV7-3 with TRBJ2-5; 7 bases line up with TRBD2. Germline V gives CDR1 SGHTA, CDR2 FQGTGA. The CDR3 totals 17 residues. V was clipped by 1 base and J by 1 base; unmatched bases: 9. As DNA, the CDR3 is TGTGCCAGCAGCTTAAGCAACAGCGGGGCAACCCAAGAGACCCAGTACTTC. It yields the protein CASSLSNSGATQETQYF. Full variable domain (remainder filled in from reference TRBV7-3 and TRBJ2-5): GAGVSQTPSNKVTEKGKYVELRCDPISGHTALYWYRQSLGQGPEFLIYFQGTGAADDSGLPNDRFFAVRPEGSVSTLKIQRTERGDSAVYLCASSLSNSGATQETQYFGPGTRLLVL.

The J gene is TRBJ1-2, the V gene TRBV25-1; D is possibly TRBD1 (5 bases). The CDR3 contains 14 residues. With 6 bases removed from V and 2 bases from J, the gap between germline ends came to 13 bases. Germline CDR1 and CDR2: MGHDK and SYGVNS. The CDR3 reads CASSRRGGNYGYTF. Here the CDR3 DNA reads TGTGCCAGCAGCCGCCGGGGGGGGAACTATGGCTACACCTTC.

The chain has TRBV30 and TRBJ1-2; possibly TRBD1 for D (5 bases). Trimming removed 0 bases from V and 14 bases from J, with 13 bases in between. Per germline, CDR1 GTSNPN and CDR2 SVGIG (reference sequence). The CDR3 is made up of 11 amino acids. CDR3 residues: CAWSVRGTYTF. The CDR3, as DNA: TGTGCCTGGAGTGTACGCGGGACGTATACCTTC. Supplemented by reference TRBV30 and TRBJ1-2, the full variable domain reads SQTIHQWPATLVQPVGSPLSLECTVEGTSNPNLYWYRQAAGRGLQLLFYSVGIGQISSEVPQNLSASRPQDRQFILSSKKLLLSDSGFYLCAWSVRGTYTFGSGTRLTVV.

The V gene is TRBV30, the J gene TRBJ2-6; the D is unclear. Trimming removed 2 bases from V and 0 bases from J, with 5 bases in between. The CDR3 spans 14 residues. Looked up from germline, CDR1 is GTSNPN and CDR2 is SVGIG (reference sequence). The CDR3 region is CAWSHNSGANVLTF. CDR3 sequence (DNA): TGTGCCTGGAGTCACAACTCTGGGGCCAACGTCCTGACTTTC. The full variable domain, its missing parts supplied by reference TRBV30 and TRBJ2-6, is SQTIHQWPATLVQPVGSPLSLECTVEGTSNPNLYWYRQAAGRGLQLLFYSVGIGQISSEVPQNLSASRPQDRQFILSSKKLLLSDSGFYLCAWSHNSGANVLTFGAGSRLTVL.

CDR3 coding DNA: TGTGCCAGCAGTGAAATGCAGGACACTGAAGCTTTCTTT. It yields the protein CASSEMQDTEAFF. V and J are TRBV2 and TRBJ1-1; D remains ambiguous. The germline CDR1 and CDR2 sequences are SNHLY and FYNNEI. The CDR3 is 13 residues long. The germline V and J ends were trimmed by 2 bases and 3 bases, with 7 bases remaining between them.

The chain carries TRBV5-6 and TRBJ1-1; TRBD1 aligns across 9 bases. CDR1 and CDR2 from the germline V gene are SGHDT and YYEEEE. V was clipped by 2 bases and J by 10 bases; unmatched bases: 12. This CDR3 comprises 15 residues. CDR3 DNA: TGTGCCAGCAGCTTCCCGGGACAGGGAGGTCTCGTAGCTTTCTTT. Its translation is CASSFPGQGGLVAFF.